This TCR beta chain was found in a study of a mutant IDH1 vaccine in newly diagnosed glioma. Time point described: week 23, last vaccination. In the vaccine, a single dose held 300 ug of the mutant IDH1 20-mer peptide, along with topical imiquimod. Remarks on this clone: Its antigen is as yet unknown.

This CDR3 region has 15 residues. V was cut by 0 bases and J by 0 bases, with 5 bases left in between. The V gene's germline CDR1 is SGHAT and CDR2 FQDESV (reference sequence). TCRdb's table, derived via immunoSEQ multiplex PCR, lists solely in-frame clones and lacks some. The sample yields approximately 35,000 clones, around 89% seen once. This clonotype was sampled from a man aged 40-49 years with glioma. V and J are TRBV11-1 and TRBJ2-2; perhaps TRBD1 as D (5 bases). The sequencing here drew on PBMCs, taken from a glioma patient whose treatment included an IDH1 peptide vaccine. The CDR3 nucleotides are TGTGCCAGCAGCTTAGCAGGGGCGAACACCGGGGAGCTGTTTTTT. Translating it yields CASSLAGANTGELFF.